The text below deals with one T cell receptor beta chain. V lost 2 bases and J lost 7, with 9 bases in between. CDR1 is MRHNA and CDR2 is SNTAGT in the germline V gene. This CDR3 spans 13 amino acids. Participant reports of clinical history set cohort assignment. This specimen belongs to a study of blood T cell repertoires in COVID-19. Whole-study context: Italy, Spain and the United States were the sources of the convalescent and acute COVID-19 samples. T cells, B-cell-depleted T cells, or PBMCs supplied cDNA or gDNA.

Profiling relied on immunoSEQ multiplex PCR, and the TCRdb table lists in-frame clones only, not all of them. The table includes about 260,000 clones, about 90% detected once. The J gene is TRBJ1-5, the V gene TRBV6-4; tentatively, D is TRBD1 (6 bases). The TCR originated in a middle-aged woman who had been exposed to COVID-19. The sample taken for sequencing was PBMCs or T cells enriched from blood (not recorded which). The CDR3 DNA reads as TGTGCCAGCAGTGACAAACAGGGACAGCCCCAGCATTTT. Translating gives CASSDKQGQPQHF.